This T cell receptor beta chain originates from a study of identifying expanded T cells in peripheral blood. In this sample, this clone turned up a few times. What it binds is not known. One end of the junction does not line up with germline, which may come from a read error. Findings and caveats of the study: Over around two and four weeks, about 17 and 20 clones changed, versus 1.2 between replicates. Variance in clone template counts between approximately two-week samples significantly increased with total template count across all healthy donors.

The CDR3 has 13 residues. Germline-derived CDR1 and CDR2 are SGHRS and YFSETQ. Clones were sequenced by immunoSEQ multiplex PCR, and TCRdb holds only the in-frame ones, with some missing. The sample includes approximately 110,000 clones, around 89% of them seen just once. Sequenced material: blood. The chain carries TRBV5-1 and TRBJ1-2, with D possibly matching TRBD1 (5 bases). The receptor was derived from a person between 18 and 70 years old in good health. The CDR3 nucleotides read TGCGCCAGCACCTTGGCGGGGCATGAAGGCTACACCTTC. Protein: CASTLAGHEGYTF.